This TCR beta chain was documented in a study of T-cell reconstitution after alpha-beta-depleted transplantation in children (dated by TCRdb to about 2016). In the study overall: T-cell immune reconstitution after TCRalphabeta/CD19-depleted allogeneic hematopoietic cell transplantation in children was quantitatively tracked in the study by means of TCR repertoire profiling.

V is shortened by 5 bases, J by 3 bases, and the region joining them spans 8 bases. CDR1 and CDR2 are read off the germline V gene as MDHEN and SYDVKM. CDR3 length: 12 amino acids, cysteine to phenylalanine. Only the CDR3 portion is preserved as DNA: 36 bases, with reading frame beginning at the first base. Interpreted using the paper, the treatment or condition label stands for: allogeneic hematopoietic cell transplantation with graft depleted of TCRalphabeta T cells and CD19 B cells. Transplant recipients were children who received TCRalphabeta/CD19-depleted allogeneic hematopoietic cell grafts. The research as a whole found: In some patients, the high TCRbeta diversity seen at day 60 was put down to recipient T cells and intrathymic progenitors that had survived conditioning. Apparently early alphabetaT-cell count recovery about two months after transplant reportedly relied on only several hundred rapidly expanded clones derived from non-depleted graft cells. Hyperexpanded clone frequencies declined over subsequent months; after one year, T-cell counts and TCRbeta diversity were mostly attributed to newly produced T cells.

This clonotype came up many times. What this receptor recognizes is not known. Per-base quality was not reported, and no clone a single base away is much larger than it. The protocol used for the library was PCR. Sequencer: Illumina HiSeq 2500. TCR libraries were prepared with molecular barcoding, using unique molecular identifiers to normalize TCRbeta repertoire quantification. The public reads were reprocessed in TCRdb via fastp at Q25 and MiXCR, keeping in-frame beta chains. For every CDR3 protein sequence, its rows merge into one entry that carries the most common genes and DNA. The sample yields 130,000 to 150,000 distinct CDR3 sequences; 8.8% were counted once. Together, the top ten hold around 18% of the sample.

The TCR was taken from a female patient aged 2-9 years who had a stem cell transplant for congenital amegakaryocytic thrombocytopenia, so the T cells may come from the graft donor. Sample: PBMCs, mostly from graft donor cells, taken 180 days after TCRalphabeta/CD19-depleted stem cell transplant. The chain links TRBV28 with TRBJ2-7; no D gene can be assigned with confidence. The CDR3 corresponds to CASSLDFYEQYF. DNA sequence: TGTGCCAGCAGTCTTGACTTCTACGAGCAGTACTTC.